The T cell receptor beta chain under discussion was sequenced for a study of cytomegalovirus exposure and HLA in healthy donors. Findings of the study overall: As confirmed in vitro, three CMV-associated chains were specific for CMV antigens. Later examination showed HLA-associated TCR beta chains had greater clonal expansion than equally common others.

From germline, CDR1 is GTSNPN and CDR2 SVGIG (reference sequence). CDR3 length equals 13 residues. V lost 4 bases to trimming and J lost 6 bases, with 15 bases between them. 13 Jbeta primers and 60 Vbeta primers were used for the PCR. TCRdb keeps only in-frame clones here, not all; method: immunoSEQ multiplex PCR. The sample shows under 170,000 clones, about three fifths of them seen only once. Comments on this clone: Its antigen is undetermined.

The material sequenced was PBMCs. The V gene is TRBV30, the J gene TRBJ1-1; D not certain. The receptor was isolated from an older woman in good health and CMV-seropositive. The CDR3 DNA reads as TGTGCCTGGACGGGAAATCCAAGTCCTGAAGCTTTCTTT. As protein: CAWTGNPSPEAFF.